Below are 11 T cell receptor beta chains sequenced from a single sample in a study of identical twins. TCRdb re-called the 5' RACE reads through MiXCR, storing one row per CDR3 protein. The data hold 200,000 or so distinct CDR3 sequences, with around 6.8% observed a single time. This sample also appeared in a second study, on yellow fever vaccine responses in identical twins.

The sequenced sample consisted of memory (CD45RO+) T cells sorted from blood. The receptors originated from a woman aged 18-35 years in good health.

The rearrangement links TRBV7-9 to TRBJ1-2; D may be TRBD1 (5 bases). The V gene's germline CDR1 is SEHNR and CDR2 FQNEAQ (reference sequence). The germline V and J ends were trimmed by 1 base and 0 bases, with 6 bases remaining between them. This CDR3 is built from 14 residues. The CDR3 spells CASSLGQSNYGYTF. The CDR3 DNA sequence: TGTGCCAGCAGCTTAGGACAGTCTAACTATGGCTACACCTTC.

V usage is TRBV7-2 and J usage is TRBJ2-7; 7 nucleotides line up with TRBD1. The CDR3 loop spans 14 amino acids. V trimming: 3 bases; J trimming: 0 bases; junction bases outside the gene matches: 2. CDR1 and CDR2 (germline): SGHTA, FQGNSA. The CDR3 region has the DNA TGTGCCAGCAGCTTTACAGGGGCCTCCTACGAGCAGTACTTC. Translation: CASSFTGASYEQYF.

In this sample, this clonotype turned up many times. V and J are TRBV20-1 and TRBJ2-3; D gene unclear. This CDR3 comprises 11 residues. Trimming took off 6 bases at V and 5 bases at J, with 9 bases between the two ends. Germline V CDR1 and CDR2: DFQATT, SNEGSKA (reference sequence). In DNA form, the CDR3 reads TGCAGTGCGCTTTTCGGAGATACGCAGTATTTT. This sequence encodes CSALFGDTQYF.

This clonotype was seen a few times. The genes are TRBV5-1 and TRBJ2-6, with D perhaps matching TRBD2 (6 bases). The CDR3 has 20 residues. V lost 4 bases and J 0 bases, leaving 23 bases between the germline ends. The germline V gene encodes CDR1 SGHRS and CDR2 YFSETQ. This chain's CDR3 is CASSGGLSGLDYSGANVLTF. As DNA, the CDR3 is TGCGCCAGCAGCGGGGGACTTTCAGGGTTGGATTACTCTGGGGCCAACGTCCTGACTTTC.

The CDR3 nucleotides are TGCGCCAGCAGCGCGGGACAGGGCGGTAATTCACCCCTCCACTTT. Translated, it gives CASSAGQGGNSPLHF. The chain carries TRBV5-1 and TRBJ1-6, with TRBD1 matching over 9 bases. In germline, CDR1 is SGHRS, CDR2 YFSETQ. The CDR3 covers 15 residues. Germline trimming cut 4 bases from V and 6 bases from J; bases unmatched to any gene: 5.

The chain is built from TRBV19 and TRBJ1-1, with 8 bases fitting TRBD1. Germline CDR1 and CDR2: LNHDA and SQIVND (reference sequence). The J segment lost 5 bases and the V segment lost 6 bases, leaving 11 bases of the junction unmatched. CDR3 length: 15 residues. CDR3 protein: CASRTGQGVRTEAFF. DNA of the CDR3: TGTGCCAGTAGAACAGGACAGGGCGTCCGGACTGAAGCTTTCTTT.

This clonotype was observed many times. V gene TRBV14 combines with J gene TRBJ2-4, with TRBD2 matching 9 bases. The V gene's germline CDR1 is SGHDN and CDR2 FVKESK. Unmatched junction bases numbered 9, after V lost 0 bases and J lost 0 bases. CDR3 length equals 19 residues. The CDR3 here is CASSQDASGGSLAKNIQYF. The CDR3 DNA sequence: TGTGCCAGCAGCCAAGATGCCAGCGGGGGGTCCCTAGCCAAAAACATTCAGTACTTC.

J is TRBJ2-3 and V is TRBV5-1; tentatively, D is TRBD2 (6 bases). Germline V gene sequence: CDR1 SGHRS, CDR2 YFSETQ. Trimming shortened V by 3 bases and J by 4 bases, and 18 bases separated the two germline ends. The CDR3 is made up of 16 amino acids. Written as DNA, the CDR3 is TGCGCCAGCAGCTATGGAGTCCCAGGGAGGCCAGATACGCAGTATTTT. Its protein is CASSYGVPGRPDTQYF.

Many counts were recorded for this clonotype. The gene calls are TRBV20-1 and TRBJ2-3; D might be TRBD2 (6 bases). V lost 3 bases and J 2 bases, leaving 9 bases between the germline ends. Germline V gene data show CDR1 as DFQATT and CDR2 as SNEGSKA (reference sequence). The CDR3 loop spans 13 amino acids. CDR3 nucleotide sequence: TGCAGTGCTAGTGGCGGGGCCACAGATACGCAGTATTTT. Its protein product is CSASGGATDTQYF.

This clonotype was seen at least ten times. The chain carries TRBV5-1 and TRBJ1-6; unclear D gene. Germline values: CDR1 SGHRS, CDR2 YFSETQ. V dropped 2 bases and J dropped 6 bases, with 9 bases sitting between them. CDR3 length: 14 residues. Here the CDR3 reads CASSLMGSNSPLHF. In DNA, the CDR3 is TGCGCCAGCAGCTTAATGGGCAGTAATTCACCCCTCCACTTT.

This clonotype was detected many times. Written as DNA, the CDR3 is TGTGCCAGCAGTGATAAACTAGCGGGAGGCCATACTCGGACAGATACGCAGTATTTT. It yields the protein CASSDKLAGGHTRTDTQYF. This chain connects TRBV2 to TRBJ2-3; TRBD2 agrees at 12 bases. The CDR3 has 19 amino acids. CDR1 is SNHLY and CDR2 is FYNNEI in the germline V gene. V trimming: 3 bases; J trimming: 3 bases; junction bases outside the gene matches: 13.